One sample yielded the 2 T cell receptor beta chains listed below, sequenced in a study of shared T cell receptors in the human thymus. The method was immunoSEQ multiplex PCR; TCRdb's version includes in-frame clones alone and lacks a portion of them. The sample holds 540,000 or so clones; 75% to 85% are singletons and the top ten take 0.013%. The same sample was also studied in work on human thymus T cells.

The sample was thymocytes. These receptors all come from a boy younger than two with a congenital heart defect.

The chain links TRBV7-2 to TRBJ2-2, with D maybe TRBD2 (5 bases). The CDR3 contains 15 residues. V shed 5 bases and J shed 6 bases, with 16 bases lying between them. Germline CDR1 SGHTA, CDR2 FQGNSA. CDR3 bases: TGTGCCAGCAGCCGCCTTTTGGGAGCCGCCGGGGAGCTGTTTTTT. It is translated as CASSRLLGAAGELFF. Drawing the rest from reference TRBV7-2 and TRBJ2-2, the complete variable domain is GAGVSQSPSNKVTEKGKDVELRCDPISGHTALYWYRQSLGQGLEFLIYFQGNSAPDKSGLPSDRFSAERTGGSVSTLTIQRTQQEDSAVYLCASSRLLGAAGELFFGEGSRLTVL.

V is TRBV4-3 and J is TRBJ2-1; TRBD2 matches at 7 bases. Trimming took 0 bases from V and 3 from J; bases not matched to a gene: 11. Looked up from germline, CDR1 is LGHNA and CDR2 is YSLEER. This CDR3 is 18 amino acids long. The CDR3 DNA reads as TGCGCCAGCAGCCAAGATTTAAGTCTAGCGGCTATCTACAATGAGCAGTTCTTC. Its translation: CASSQDLSLAAIYNEQFF.